Each of the 21 T cell receptor beta chains below was sequenced from the same sample in a study of blood T cell repertoires in COVID-19. Using immunoSEQ multiplex PCR, the repertoire was profiled, and TCRdb retains in-frame clones only, with some absent. Altogether around 70,000 clones are present, about four fifths being singletons, with the ten largest covering around 20%. The specimen was peripheral blood. These receptors originate from a man between 65 and 80 years old with acute or convalescent COVID-19.

V and J are TRBV3-1 (or the pseudogene TRBV3-2) and TRBJ1-2; TRBD1 agrees at 7 bases. The V and J ends lost 1 base and 8 bases, in that order; junction bases with no gene match: 13. CDR3 length equals 16 residues. Germline V CDR1 and CDR2: LGHDT, YNNKEL (reference sequence). CDR3 protein: CASSQGLQGNRGGYTF. The DNA for the CDR3 is TGTGCCAGCAGCCAAGGGTTACAGGGGAATAGGGGAGGCTACACCTTC.

The V call is TRBV19, the J call TRBJ1-1; D is possibly TRBD1 (5 bases). Germline loops: CDR1 LNHDA, CDR2 SQIVND (reference sequence). This CDR3 spans 14 amino acids. Trimming left V 3 bases short and J 4 bases short, with 12 bases between. Here the CDR3 DNA reads TGTGCCAGTAGTATTGGGGTCGGGGGCACTGAAGCTTTCTTT. Translating gives CASSIGVGGTEAFF.

The V call is TRBV28, the J call TRBJ1-2, with TRBD1 matching over 8 bases. Germline loops: CDR1 MDHEN, CDR2 SYDVKM. The CDR3 is made up of 15 amino acids. V trimming: 6 bases; J trimming: 4 bases; junction bases outside the gene matches: 10. This CDR3 reads CASSESNRGTYGYTF. The DNA of the CDR3 is TGTGCCAGCAGCGAGAGTAACAGGGGGACCTATGGCTACACCTTC.

This chain joins TRBV5-1 and TRBJ2-2; TRBD1 agrees at 9 bases. The ends lost 0 bases at V and 8 bases at J; junction bases unmatched: 11. This CDR3 is 17 amino acids long. Per the germline V gene, CDR1 is SGHRS and CDR2 is YFSETQ. The CDR3 region has the DNA TGCGCCAGCAGCTTGGGGTACGGACAGGGGAATACAGGGGAGCTGTTTTTT. Its translation is CASSLGYGQGNTGELFF.

The chain recombines TRBV19 with TRBJ1-3; 9 bases match TRBD1. V lost 7 bases, J lost 4 bases, and 8 bases stayed unmatched. Germline lookup yields CDR1 LNHDA and CDR2 SQIVND (reference sequence). The CDR3 spans 15 residues. The CDR3 coding sequence is TGTGCCAGTACCCCAGGACAGGGGAACGGAAACACCATATATTTT. Its protein product is CASTPGQGNGNTIYF.

The genes are TRBV5-1 and TRBJ2-4; 14 nucleotides match TRBD2. The CDR3 spans 17 residues. Germline V gene data show CDR1 as SGHRS and CDR2 as YFSETQ. Losses at the gene ends were 1 base for V and 3 bases for J; bases not matched to a gene: 3. The CDR3 bases are TGCGCCAGCAGCTTGTCCGGACTAGCGGGGGGCAAAAACATTCAGTACTTC. Protein: CASSLSGLAGGKNIQYF.

The table lists this clone with a few counts. J is TRBJ2-7 and V is TRBV27; the match to TRBD1 covers 7 bases. The V gene end was trimmed by 3 bases and the J gene end by 4 bases; junction bases not matched to a gene: 12. Germline V gene lookup returns CDR1 MNHEY and CDR2 SMNVEV (reference sequence). The CDR3 extends over 16 amino acids. This CDR3 is CASSFLTGSLPYEQYF. The CDR3 coding sequence is TGTGCCAGCAGTTTTCTGACAGGGTCCTTACCGTACGAGCAGTACTTC.

This clone turned up a few times. This sequence joins TRBV7-2 and TRBJ1-6, with 10 bases identical to TRBD1. The V and J ends lost 4 bases and 7 bases, in that order; junction bases with no gene match: 1. The V gene's germline CDR1 is SGHTA and CDR2 FQGNSA. The CDR3 runs 14 residues. Written as DNA, the CDR3 is TGTGCCAGCAGCTCGGGACAGGGGAATTCACCCCTCCACTTT. Its protein product is CASSSGQGNSPLHF.

This rearrangement joins TRBV7-3 to TRBJ2-2, with 7 positions matching TRBD1. This CDR3 comprises 15 residues. V shed 5 bases and J 5 bases; nucleotides not matched to a gene: 8. The germline CDR1 and CDR2 sequences are SGHTA and FQGTGA. Here the CDR3 reads CASSRDSGQTGELFF. The CDR3 DNA reads TGTGCCAGCAGCCGGGACAGCGGACAGACCGGGGAGCTGTTTTTT.

V usage is TRBV7-2 and J usage is TRBJ1-1; the match to TRBD1 covers 9 bases. The CDR3 spans 14 residues. J was trimmed by 4 bases and V by 3 bases; bases with no gene match: 3. Looked up from germline, CDR1 is SGHTA and CDR2 is FQGNSA. CDR3 protein: CASSLGTGPTEAFF. CDR3 DNA: TGTGCCAGCAGCTTGGGGACAGGGCCCACTGAAGCTTTCTTT.

The V call is TRBV11-1, the J call TRBJ2-5, with TRBD1 identical over 11 bases. This CDR3 has 14 amino acids. Germline-derived CDR1 and CDR2 are SGHAT and FQDESV (reference sequence). V trimming: 4 bases; J trimming: 4 bases; junction bases outside the gene matches: 2. CDR3 nucleotide sequence: TGTGCCAGCAGCTCAGGACAGGGGGCAGAGACCCAGTACTTC. Translated: CASSSGQGAETQYF.

The J gene is TRBJ1-6, the V gene TRBV11-2; 11 nucleotides line up with TRBD1. This CDR3 region has 15 residues. The trim removed 5 bases at V and 10 bases at J, leaving 7 bases unmatched. The germline gives CDR1 SGHAT, CDR2 FQNNGV. CDR3 loop: CASSPGQGAKSPLHF. The DNA for the CDR3 is TGTGCCAGCAGCCCCGGACAGGGGGCAAAGTCACCCCTCCACTTT.

In this sample, this clone turned up once. This CDR3 is CASSMPGRMNTEAFF. DNA for the CDR3: TGTGCCAGTAGTATGCCCGGCAGGATGAACACTGAAGCTTTCTTT. The rearrangement joins TRBV19 to TRBJ1-1; no reliable D call. CDR1 LNHDA and CDR2 SQIVND come from the germline V gene (reference sequence). The length of the CDR3 is 15 residues. V was pared by 3 bases and J by 0 bases, with 11 bases between.

CDR3 nucleotides: TGCAGCGTTGAAGATCCCGGATATACCAGGCCAAGCGTGGAGGGAAAACTGTTTTTT. Its translation is CSVEDPGYTRPSVEGKLFF. The chain couples TRBV29-1 to TRBJ1-4; D uncertain. CDR3 length equals 19 residues. The V gene lost 0 bases and the J gene lost 10 bases, with 30 bases spanning the gap. Germline CDR1 and CDR2: SQVTM and ANQGSEA.

J is TRBJ1-4 and V is TRBV5-4; D perhaps matches TRBD1 (5 bases). The CDR3 spans 14 residues. The germline CDR1 and CDR2 sequences are SGHNT and YYREEE (reference sequence). Trimming stripped 1 base from V and 5 bases from J, with 9 bases between. CDR3 bases: TGTGCCAGCAGCTTGCGCGGGGGGAATGAAAAACTGTTTTTT. This translates into CASSLRGGNEKLFF.

The J gene is TRBJ2-7, the V gene TRBV7-3; TRBD2 matches 8 bases. The CDR3 has 15 residues. Trimming took 2 bases from V and 2 from J; bases not matched to a gene: 5. Germline CDR1 and CDR2: SGHTA and FQGTGA. The CDR3 reads CASSLQAGGTYEQYF. The CDR3 DNA reads as TGTGCCAGCAGCTTACAGGCGGGAGGTACCTACGAGCAGTACTTC.

This clone qualifies as medium-sized (0.01 to 0.1%). This chain joins TRBV24-1 and TRBJ1-5, with D possibly TRBD1 on 6 matching bases. Trimming took off 11 bases at V and 6 bases at J, with 16 bases between the two ends. The CDR3 length is 13 residues. CDR1 and CDR2 (germline): KGHDR, SFDVKD. This CDR3 reads CASDAGASQPQHF. The CDR3 bases are TGTGCCAGTGACGCAGGGGCGAGTCAGCCCCAGCATTTT.

This chain uses TRBV24-1 with TRBJ2-1; 7 bases agree with TRBD1. The CDR3 spans 13 residues. Germline assignment: CDR1 KGHDR and CDR2 SFDVKD. The trim removed 9 bases at V and 8 bases at J, leaving 9 bases unmatched. The CDR3 loop reads CATRPKGADEQFF. The CDR3 DNA reads TGTGCCACCCGACCGAAGGGGGCCGATGAGCAGTTCTTC.

V is TRBV19 and J is TRBJ2-5, with 7 positions matching TRBD1. Per germline, CDR1 LNHDA and CDR2 SQIVND (reference sequence). The CDR3 has 14 residues. V was pared by 5 bases and J by 4 bases, with 7 bases of the junction left unmatched. CDR3 amino acids: CASSPQPGGETQYF. The DNA for the CDR3 is TGTGCCAGTAGTCCCCAGCCAGGGGGAGAGACCCAGTACTTC. Full variable domain (outside the CDR3, taken from reference TRBV19 and TRBJ2-5): DGGITQSPKYLFRKEGQNVTLSCEQNLNHDAMYWYRQDPGQGLRLIYYSQIVNDFQKGDIAEGYSVSREKKESFPLTVTSAQKNPTAFYLCASSPQPGGETQYFGPGTRLLVL.

This chain links TRBV27 with TRBJ2-7, with 7 positions matching TRBD1. J gave up 1 base and V 4 bases, and 10 bases lay outside the gene matches. The CDR3 loop spans 16 amino acids. Germline V gene sequence: CDR1 MNHEY, CDR2 SMNVEV (reference sequence). The DNA of the CDR3 is TGTGCCAGCAGTTACCAGGGGGTAGAACGGTCCTACGAGCAGTACTTC. It is translated as CASSYQGVERSYEQYF.

This chain connects TRBV25-1 to TRBJ2-2; maybe TRBD2 (6 bases). The V end lost 8 bases, the J end lost 0 bases, and 13 bases lay between the germline ends. The germline V gene encodes CDR1 MGHDK and CDR2 SYGVNS. The CDR3 has 15 residues. The CDR3 DNA sequence: TGTGCCAGCCCCGTAGCGGCTACGAACACCGGGGAGCTGTTTTTT. Its protein is CASPVAATNTGELFF. Drawing the rest from reference TRBV25-1 and TRBJ2-2, the complete variable domain is EADIYQTPRYLVIGTGKKITLECSQTMGHDKMYWYQQDPGMELHLIHYSYGVNSTEKGDLSSESTVSRIRTEHFPLTLESARPSHTSQYLCASPVAATNTGELFFGEGSRLTVL.